This TCR beta chain was sequenced during a study of T cell changes during pregnancy in multiple sclerosis. Generated by immunoSEQ multiplex PCR, the TCRdb table keeps only in-frame clones and is missing some. The table lists tens of thousands of clones, 90% of them singletons. The V gene lost 4 bases and the J gene lost 10 bases, with 11 bases spanning the gap. Germline V lookup: CDR1 MNHNY, CDR2 SVGAGI (reference sequence). This CDR3 is 13 amino acids long. This clonotype originated in a female donor with multiple sclerosis, enrolled in a pregnancy study. The V and J genes are TRBV6-6 and TRBJ1-6; tentative D call: TRBD1 (6 bases). Sequences were derived from CD4+ T cells from peripheral blood mononuclear cells, sampled before pregnancy. CDR3: CASSWTVKSPLHF. The CDR3 DNA is TGTGCCAGCAGTTGGACAGTAAAATCACCCCTCCACTTT.